The rows below give T cell receptor beta chains drawn from one sample of a study of control samples from healthy donors and cancer patients. The method was immunoSEQ multiplex PCR; TCRdb's version includes in-frame clones alone and lacks a portion of them. The profile shows roughly 94,000 clones, less than 85% of them singletons. Sequenced: PBMCs. These receptors originate from a man aged 65-85 years with lung cancer. The CDR3 runs from the conserved cysteine through the conserved F or W. Each record gives: CDR3 length, clone size, V gene, D gene, J gene, CDR3 protein, CDR3 DNA. D genes are given only for firm matches. Size tells how often a clone was seen (once, few, many) or the class of an expanded clone, and some rows leave it out.

15,-,TRBV10-3,-,TRBJ2-3,CAISELGVGADTQYF,TGTGCCATCAGTGAGCTGGGGGTCGGGGCAGATACGCAGTATTTT
13,-,TRBV10-3,TRBD2,TRBJ2-3,CASLAGGTDTQYF,TGTGCCTCACTAGCGGGGGGTACAGATACGCAGTATTTT
16,few,TRBV2,-,TRBJ2-7,CASSDLGRQKFYEQYF,TGTGCCAGCAGTGATCTCGGTAGGCAGAAATTTTACGAGCAGTACTTC
12,-,TRBV6-6,-,TRBJ2-7,CASTAGPYEQYF,TGTGCCAGCACGGCAGGTCCCTACGAGCAGTACTTC
14,-,TRBV5-1,-,TRBJ2-2,CASTQDSYTGELFF,TGCGCCAGCACCCAGGACAGTTACACCGGGGAGCTGTTTTTT
14,-,TRBV7-9,-,TRBJ1-1,CASRPRGGNTEAFF,TGTGCCAGCAGACCCCGGGGGGGGAACACTGAAGCTTTCTTT
17,-,TRBV11-2,TRBD2,TRBJ2-3,CASSLVVAGGPGDTQYF,TGTGCCAGCAGCTTAGTAGTAGCGGGGGGGCCGGGAGATACGCAGTATTTT
14,-,TRBV5-4,TRBD1,TRBJ2-7,CASSLGDRGSEQYF,TGTGCCAGCAGCTTGGGGGACAGGGGCAGCGAGCAGTACTTC
15,-,TRBV2,TRBD1,TRBJ1-2,CASRDGTGLDYGYTF,TGTGCCAGCAGGGACGGGACAGGGCTCGACTATGGCTACACCTTC
15,-,TRBV4-1,-,TRBJ2-2,CASSQRLANTGELFF,TGCGCCAGCAGCCAACGTCTAGCGAACACCGGGGAGCTGTTTTTT
13,medium-sized,TRBV12-3/TRBV12-4,-,TRBJ1-2,CASSSGGRYGYTF,TGTGCCAGCAGCTCGGGGGGCAGGTATGGCTACACCTTC
13,-,TRBV5-6,-,TRBJ2-7,CASSLQGPYEQYF,TGTGCCAGCAGCTTGCAAGGCCCCTACGAGCAGTACTTC
15,-,TRBV14,-,TRBJ2-7,CASSQGFWAQGEQYF,TGTGCCAGCAGCCAAGGGTTCTGGGCGCAAGGGGAGCAGTACTTC
18,-,TRBV5-6,TRBD1,TRBJ1-4,CASSSGTGGLSFLEKLFF,TGCGCCAGCAGCTCCGGGACAGGTGGCCTTTCCTTTCTTGAAAAACTGTTTTTT
16,-,TRBV5-1,TRBD1,TRBJ2-1,CASSFIGQGSYNEQFF,TGCGCCAGCAGCTTTATAGGACAGGGTTCCTACAATGAGCAGTTCTTC
16,-,TRBV11-3,TRBD1,TRBJ2-2,CASSGTGAGNTGELFF,TGTGCCAGCAGCGGTACAGGGGCTGGTAACACCGGGGAGCTGTTTTTT
12,-,TRBV27,-,TRBJ1-6,CASSLQGSPLHF,TGTGCCAGCAGCCTCCAGGGGTCACCCCTCCACTTT
13,once,TRBV30,-,TRBJ1-6,CAWSVGSNSPLHF,TGTGCCTGGAGTGTGGGCAGCAATTCACCCCTCCACTTT
13,-,TRBV7-3,TRBD1,TRBJ2-7,CASSFLQGNEQYF,TGTGCCAGCAGCTTCCTACAGGGGAACGAGCAGTACTTC
12,-,TRBV7-3,-,TRBJ2-7,CASSRDRGEQYF,TGTGCCAGCAGCCGGGATCGCGGAGAGCAGTACTTC
15,few,TRBV2,-,TRBJ2-2,CASRRTGAADGELFF,TGTGCCAGCAGACGTACGGGGGCAGCGGACGGGGAGCTGTTTTTT
14,-,TRBV3-1/TRBV3-2,-,TRBJ2-7,CASSQDMSLWEQYF,TGTGCCAGCAGCCAAGATATGAGTTTGTGGGAGCAGTACTTC
17,-,TRBV28,TRBD1,TRBJ1-6,CASSSPTHRGRSSPLHF,TGTGCCAGCAGTTCCCCGACACACAGGGGGCGAAGTTCACCCCTCCACTTT
15,-,TRBV7-2,-,TRBJ1-1,CASSPLLNPGTEAFF,TGTGCCAGCAGCCCACTTTTAAACCCGGGCACTGAAGCTTTCTTT
13,-,TRBV7-2,-,TRBJ2-1,CASSFSFNNEQFF,TGTGCCAGCAGCTTTAGCTTTAACAATGAGCAGTTCTTC
16,once,TRBV19,TRBD2,TRBJ2-2,CASSQLAGLGTGELFF,TGTGCCAGTAGTCAGCTAGCGGGACTGGGAACCGGGGAGCTGTTTTTT
15,-,TRBV7-9,TRBD1,TRBJ1-2,CASSLGQGGQSGYTF,TGTGCCAGCAGCTTAGGACAGGGAGGTCAGAGTGGCTACACCTTC
13,-,TRBV14,-,TRBJ1-1,CASSQKGNTEAFF,TGTGCCAGCAGCCAAAAAGGGAATACTGAAGCTTTCTTT